These 10 T cell receptor beta chains originate from one sample sequenced in a study of cytomegalovirus exposure and HLA in healthy donors. PCR used 60 Vbeta primers and 13 Jbeta primers. The method was immunoSEQ multiplex PCR; TCRdb's version includes in-frame clones alone and lacks a portion of them. The table includes about 130,000 clones, roughly 85% detected once. The sample taken for sequencing was PBMCs. The receptors derive from a boy aged 5-17 years in good health and CMV-seronegative.

V and J are TRBV2 and TRBJ2-2; 13 bases match TRBD2. The CDR3 contains 15 residues. Trimming cost V 4 bases and J 5 bases; bases outside gene matches: 1. CDR1 SNHLY and CDR2 FYNNEI come from the germline V gene. CDR3 loop: CASSVLAGGTGELFF. As DNA, the CDR3 is TGTGCCAGCAGTGTACTAGCGGGGGGGACCGGGGAGCTGTTTTTT.

The chain uses TRBV5-1 and TRBJ1-3; 9 nucleotides line up with TRBD1. The CDR3 extends over 14 amino acids. The germline CDR1 and CDR2 sequences are SGHRS and YFSETQ. J lost 6 bases, V lost 3 bases, and 4 bases had no gene match. For the CDR3, the DNA is TGCGCCAGCAGCTCTACAGGGGGCGAAAACACCATATATTTT. Protein: CASSSTGGENTIYF.

This clone came up a few times. In nucleotides, the CDR3 is TGTGCCAGCAGCTCCCCGACAGGAGACCAGCCCCAGCATTTT. It translates to CASSSPTGDQPQHF. The chain recombines TRBV6-5 with TRBJ1-5; TRBD1 is a possible D gene (6 bases). Per the germline V gene, CDR1 is MNHEY and CDR2 is SVGAGI. V shed 6 bases and J shed 7 bases, with 16 bases lying between them. The CDR3 runs to 14 residues.

The rearrangement links TRBV6-1 to TRBJ1-2, with D possibly matching TRBD1 (6 bases). V gave up 2 bases and J gave up 7 bases, with 17 bases separating them. In germline, CDR1 is MNHNS, CDR2 SASEGT. The CDR3 spans 15 residues. The CDR3 sequence is CASSERLQGRCGYTF. The CDR3 DNA follows: TGTGCCAGCAGTGAAAGACTACAGGGTCGGTGTGGCTACACCTTC.

The genes are TRBV9 and TRBJ1-2, with TRBD1 as a possible D gene (5 bases). The CDR3 has 14 residues. From germline, CDR1 is SGDLS and CDR2 YYNGEE. Trimming took 7 bases from V and 2 from J, leaving 15 bases between them. Here the CDR3 reads CASRGGAENYGYTF. CDR3 nucleotide sequence: TGTGCCAGCCGGGGAGGGGCTGAAAACTATGGCTACACCTTC.

The chain is built from TRBV7-9 and TRBJ1-5, with D maybe TRBD1 (5 bases). The CDR3 totals 16 residues. Trimming removed 5 bases at V and 2 bases at J, with 16 bases between. CDR1 SEHNR and CDR2 FQNEAQ come from the germline V gene (reference sequence). As DNA, the CDR3 is TGTGCCAGCAGCCAGAGTGGGGGGGGAGGCAATCAGCCCCAGCATTTT. Translating it yields CASSQSGGGGNQPQHF.

V and J are TRBV30 and TRBJ2-3; 9 positions match TRBD2. Germline CDR1 and CDR2: GTSNPN and SVGIG (reference sequence). V gave up 3 bases and J gave up 4 bases; unmatched junction bases: 5. This CDR3 spans 14 amino acids. As DNA, the CDR3 is TGTGCCTGGAGGGTAGCGGGAGTGCCAGATACGCAGTATTTT. Translation gives CAWRVAGVPDTQYF.

The rearrangement joins TRBV29-1 to TRBJ2-5; TRBD1 is a possible D gene (5 bases). V was shortened by 3 bases and J by 5 bases, with 13 bases between the two germline ends. The CDR3 covers 13 residues. The germline V gene has CDR1 SQVTM and CDR2 ANQGSEA. In nucleotides, the CDR3 is TGCAGCGTTGAGCCGACAGCGAGCGAGACCCAGTACTTC. Its protein is CSVEPTASETQYF.

The genes are TRBV5-4 and TRBJ1-1; 7 bases agree with TRBD1. V shed 3 bases, J shed 0 bases, and the junction held 5 bases outside the gene matches. The CDR3 extends over 15 amino acids. Germline lookup yields CDR1 SGHNT and CDR2 YYREEE (reference sequence). CDR3 residues: CASSSGTDLNTEAFF. The CDR3 nucleotides read TGTGCCAGCAGCTCCGGGACAGACTTGAACACTGAAGCTTTCTTT.

CDR3 DNA: TGTGCCAGCAGCTTTGGCCTTCAGCCCCAGCATTTT. This sequence encodes CASSFGLQPQHF. The chain recombines TRBV7-9 with TRBJ1-5; D is uncertain. Trimming pared 3 bases from V and 6 bases from J, leaving 6 bases between. Looked up from germline, CDR1 is SEHNR and CDR2 is FQNEAQ (reference sequence). The CDR3 spans 12 residues.